This T cell receptor beta chain was captured in a study of T cell responses to AZD1222 COVID-19 vaccine. Study conclusions and caveats: Spike-specific TCR breadth and depth were elevated following two AZD1222 doses. Baseline seropositives among AZD1222 recipients totaled only 6 or 7.

Points on this clone: What it binds is not known.

Profiled with immunoSEQ multiplex PCR; TCRdb holds only in-frame clones, not every one. Of fewer than 35,000 clones listed, more than 85% were seen once; the top ten hold under 60%. Germline CDR1 is MNHEY and CDR2 is SVGAGI. The CDR3 is 14 residues long. J gave up 1 base and V 6 bases, and 3 bases lay outside the gene matches. The material sequenced was peripheral blood, taken on day 0 of AZD1222 vaccination. This receptor was identified in an adult in good health. The rearrangement uses TRBV6-5 and TRBJ2-3, with 8 positions matching TRBD1. The CDR3 region has the DNA TGTGCCAGCAGGTCGGACAGGGGCACAGATACGCAGTATTTT. It yields the protein CASRSDRGTDTQYF.